Shown below are 8 T cell receptor beta chains from a single sample sequenced in a study of blood T cells in healthy people across ages (dated by TCRdb to about 2015). Receptor libraries were prepared by 5' RACE. Sequencing was carried out with an Illumina HiSeq 2500. A second about 7 to 11 cycle PCR used a sample-barcoded 5' primer and a J-beta primer mix. TCRdb reprocessed the public reads (quality trimming at Q25 with fastp, clone calling with MiXCR) and kept in-frame beta chains. Rows with a matching CDR3 protein are joined into one entry that keeps the most common DNA and genes. The sample yields fewer than 2,000,000 distinct CDR3 sequences; approximately 32% were counted once. About 11% of the sample lies in the top ten. Sequencing was done on a sample of blood. These receptors came from a young woman in good health.

CDR3 residues: CASTSPGGVEQYF. The CDR3 DNA reads as TGTGCCAGCACTTCCCCTGGGGGAGTTGAGCAGTACTTC. This chain links TRBV4-2 with TRBJ2-7, with D perhaps TRBD1 or TRBD2 (5 bases each). The ends were cut back, 7 bases at V and 7 bases at J, with 17 bases in the middle. The germline V gene has CDR1 LGHNA and CDR2 YNFKEQ. The CDR3 has 13 amino acids.

J is TRBJ2-5 and V is TRBV18; 11 nucleotides match TRBD1. The DNA matches TRBJ2-7 better at its end, which makes the J call doubtful. The germline gives CDR1 KGHSH, CDR2 LQKENI. The CDR3 contains 14 residues. CDR3 DNA sequence: TGTGCCAGCTCATCCGGGACAGGGGGGGTCGAGCAGTACTTC. Translating it yields CASSSGTGGVEQYF.

The chain combines TRBV20-1 with TRBJ1-5; D call uncertain. The ends were cut back, 3 bases at V and 0 bases at J, with 12 bases in the middle. This CDR3 is 15 amino acids long. The germline gives CDR1 DFQATT, CDR2 SNEGSKA (reference sequence). This CDR3 reads CSARFPELSNQPQHF. In nucleotides, the CDR3 is TGCAGTGCTAGGTTCCCTGAACTTAGCAATCAGCCCCAGCATTTT.

This clonotype was detected only a few times. This chain uses TRBV12-3 or TRBV12-4 with TRBJ2-7; the match to TRBD2 covers 8 bases. V gave up 6 bases and J gave up 4 bases; unmatched junction bases: 5. This CDR3 has 13 amino acids. CDR3 nucleotide sequence: TGTGCCAGCAGAACTAGCGGCGTATACGAGCAGTACTTC. Protein product: CASRTSGVYEQYF.

The chain recombines TRBV28 with TRBJ2-1, with 9 bases aligning to TRBD2. The CDR3 spans 12 residues. CDR1 and CDR2 (germline): MDHEN, SYDVKM. The V and J ends lost 10 bases and 13 bases, in that order; junction bases with no gene match: 11. The DNA for the CDR3 is TGTGCCACCGCCGGCCTAGCGGGACGCCAGTTCTTC. Amino acid sequence: CATAGLAGRQFF.

The sample holds a few counts of this clonotype. The genes are TRBV20-1 and TRBJ1-5; D not certain. The V gene lost 4 bases and the J gene lost 4 bases, with 17 bases spanning the gap. The V gene's germline CDR1 is DFQATT and CDR2 SNEGSKA (reference sequence). The CDR3 spans 15 residues. Here the CDR3 DNA reads TGCAGTGCTAAAAGGACGGCAAATAGTAATCAGCCCCAGCATTTT. This sequence encodes CSAKRTANSNQPQHF.

Only a few counts were recorded for this clonotype. V gene TRBV6-6 combines with J gene TRBJ1-6; 10 bases are shared with TRBD1. The CDR3 spans 16 residues. Germline V lookup: CDR1 MNHNY, CDR2 SVGAGI (reference sequence). V lost 5 bases, J lost 10 bases, and 11 bases stayed unmatched. For the CDR3, the DNA is TGTGCCAGCAGTCCAACGTGGGACAGGGGTTTCTCACCCCTCCACTTT. Translation: CASSPTWDRGFSPLHF.

V is TRBV27 and J is TRBJ2-4; D might be TRBD2 (6 bases). V gave up 0 bases and J gave up 8 bases, with 14 bases separating them. The CDR3 contains 15 residues. The germline V gene encodes CDR1 MNHEY and CDR2 SMNVEV (reference sequence). In DNA form, the CDR3 reads TGTGCCAGCAGTTTATCCCTCGGGACTTACGACATTCAGTACTTC. It yields the protein CASSLSLGTYDIQYF.